The 8 T cell receptor beta chains below were found in one sample sequenced in a study of T-cell memory formation after mild COVID-19. Using its own MiXCR run on the 5' RACE reads, TCRdb lists one record per CDR3 protein. The sample has roughly 450,000 distinct CDR3 sequences, around a sixth seen once; the top ten hold 9% to 15%. The specimen sequenced was PBMCs or a T cell subset sorted from them (not recorded which). All receptors derive from an adult woman who had mild COVID-19 (a few samples of this study predate the infection). Cell type and time point are not known.

V gene TRBV5-5 combines with J gene TRBJ2-5, with a tentative D call TRBD1 (6 bases). The CDR3 extends over 14 amino acids. The germline V gene encodes CDR1 SGHKS and CDR2 YYEKEE (reference sequence). Trimming removed 4 bases at V and 3 bases at J, with 13 bases between. The CDR3: CASSPWPGEETQYF. The CDR3 DNA follows: TGTGCCAGCAGCCCCTGGCCAGGGGAAGAGACCCAGTACTTC.

The J gene is TRBJ1-5, the V gene TRBV12-3 or TRBV12-4; D is possibly TRBD1 (6 bases). V lost 1 base and J 6 bases, leaving 10 bases between the germline ends. The CDR3 covers 14 residues. CDR3 residues: CASSLVQGSQPQHF. CDR3 DNA: TGTGCCAGCAGTTTAGTGCAGGGGAGTCAGCCCCAGCATTTT.

The J gene is TRBJ2-7, the V gene TRBV30, with TRBD2 as a possible D gene (5 bases). This CDR3 has 13 amino acids. The V end lost 1 base, the J end lost 3 bases, and 10 bases lay between the germline ends. Germline V gene data show CDR1 as GTSNPN and CDR2 as SVGIG (reference sequence). CDR3 coding DNA: TGTGCCTGGAGTGGTAGTGGAGGCTACGAGCAGTACTTC. Protein product: CAWSGSGGYEQYF.

The rearrangement uses TRBV7-9 and TRBJ1-2; weak D call: TRBD1 (5 bases). This CDR3 spans 11 amino acids. Germline CDR1 is SEHNR and CDR2 is FQNEAQ (reference sequence). V lost 10 bases to trimming and J lost 8 bases, with 14 bases between them. The CDR3: CATPRGDGYTF. Here the CDR3 DNA reads TGTGCCACCCCCCGTGGGGACGGCTACACCTTC. The full variable domain, its missing parts supplied by reference TRBV7-9 and TRBJ1-2, is DTGVSQNPRHKITKRGQNVTFRCDPISEHNRLYWYRQTLGQGPEFLTYFQNEAQLEKSRLLSDRFSAERPKGSFSTLEIQRTEQGDSAMYLCATPRGDGYTFGSGTRLTVV.

This clonotype came up many times. This chain joins TRBV7-2 and TRBJ2-3; 8 nucleotides align to TRBD2. Trimming at V came to 5 bases and at J to 0 bases, leaving 19 bases not matched to a gene. The CDR3 loop spans 20 amino acids. Germline V gives CDR1 SGHTA, CDR2 FQGNSA. This CDR3 reads CASSKEASLAGFSSTDTQYF. CDR3 DNA sequence: TGTGCCAGCAGCAAGGAAGCGTCCCTAGCGGGTTTCTCTAGCACAGATACGCAGTATTTT.

The chain combines TRBV10-3 with TRBJ1-5; D is perhaps TRBD1 (6 bases). This CDR3 is built from 13 residues. Deletions cut 4 bases from V and 2 bases from J, with 6 bases between. The germline gives CDR1 ENHRY, CDR2 SYGVKD. CDR3 sequence (DNA): TGTGCCATCAGTGCAGGGGGCAATCAGCCCCAGCATTTT. This encodes CAISAGGNQPQHF.

This clonotype was counted at least ten times. The rearrangement links TRBV12-3 or TRBV12-4 to TRBJ1-5, with 7 bases lining up with TRBD1. CDR3 length: 15 amino acids. Unmatched junction bases numbered 3, after V lost 2 bases and J lost 2 bases. CDR3 sequence (DNA): TGTGCCAGCAGTTTACGACAGGGCGGCAATCAGCCCCAGCATTTT. Translation: CASSLRQGGNQPQHF.

The CDR3 DNA is TGTGCCAGCAGCCCCCCCAGTCTGGCCATCGGGGAGCTGTTTTTT. It codes for CASSPPSLAIGELFF. The V gene is TRBV11-2, the J gene TRBJ2-2; no definite D call. This CDR3 contains 15 residues. CDR1 and CDR2 from the germline V gene are SGHAT and FQNNGV. The V and J ends lost 5 bases and 7 bases respectively, with 17 bases between them.